These T cell receptor beta chains were read from a single sample in a study of PD-1 blockade in classical Hodgkin lymphoma. Method: immunoSEQ multiplex PCR; TCRdb's copy keeps in-frame clones and lacks some. The table includes several thousand clones, 87% detected once. The material was peripheral blood mononuclear cells (PBMCs), obtained before the fourth cycle of nivolumab. These receptors all come from a human donor with classical Hodgkin lymphoma. Both conserved end residues are part of each CDR3. The D gene is left open where the match is weak. Only some rows state a clone size, as once, few, many or a class for expanded clones.

v_gene	abundance	j_gene	d_gene	CDR3aa	CDR3nt
TRBV27	.	TRBJ2-5	.	CASSRVGGKETQYF	TGTGCCAGCTCACGAGTTGGGGGCAAAGAGACCCAGTACTTC
TRBV6-5	.	TRBJ2-5	.	CASSYGAGRETQYF	TGTGCCAGCAGTTATGGGGCCGGTCGGGAGACCCAGTACTTC
TRBV19	.	TRBJ1-5	TRBD1	CASSPGTGNQPQHF	TGTGCCAGTAGTCCGGGGACAGGGAATCAGCCCCAGCATTTT
TRBV2	.	TRBJ1-3	.	CASRGDGHTIYF	TGTGCCAGCAGAGGGGACGGTCACACCATATATTTT
TRBV27	.	TRBJ2-7	.	CASSSSITGYEQYF	TGTGCCAGCAGTTCGTCCATCACTGGGTACGAGCAGTACTTC
TRBV9	medium-sized	TRBJ1-2	TRBD1	CASSPAGTGAFYGYTF	TGTGCCAGCAGTCCGGCGGGGACAGGGGCTTTCTATGGCTACACCTTC
TRBV5-4	.	TRBJ2-1	.	CASSTAGLYNEQFF	TGTGCCAGCAGCACCGCGGGGCTATACAATGAGCAGTTCTTC
TRBV5-1	.	TRBJ2-1	TRBD2	CASSLITSGRANEQFF	TGCGCCAGCAGCTTGATAACTAGCGGGAGAGCTAATGAGCAGTTCTTC
TRBV7-2	.	TRBJ2-1	TRBD2	CASSSSGRNEQFF	TGTGCCAGCAGCTCTAGCGGGAGGAATGAGCAGTTCTTC
TRBV5-1	once	TRBJ2-2	TRBD1	CASSLALGGGTGELFF	TGCGCCAGCAGCTTGGCCTTAGGGGGCGGAACCGGGGAGCTGTTTTTT
TRBV5-6	.	TRBJ1-4	.	CASSFTRDQKLFF	TGTGCCAGCAGCTTCACGAGGGACCAAAAACTGTTTTTT
TRBV6-1	.	TRBJ1-2	.	CASRGLNYGYTF	TGTGCCAGCCGAGGGTTGAACTATGGCTACACCTTC
TRBV7-6	.	TRBJ2-1	.	CASSSPFGRYNEQFF	TGTGCCAGCAGCTCACCTTTTGGACGTTACAATGAGCAGTTCTTC
TRBV15	once	TRBJ2-2	.	CATSREAATGELFF	TGTGCCACCAGCAGAGAAGCGGCCACCGGGGAGCTGTTTTTT
TRBV13	once	TRBJ2-1	.	CASSLRMSSYNEQFF	TGTGCCAGCAGCTTACGGATGAGCTCCTACAATGAGCAGTTCTTC
TRBV18	once	TRBJ2-7	.	CASSPTVAYEQYF	TGTGCCAGCTCACCAACAGTAGCCTACGAGCAGTACTTC
TRBV2	.	TRBJ2-5	.	CASSIGETQYF	TGTGCCAGCAGTATAGGGGAGACCCAGTACTTC